The T cell receptor beta chain under discussion was sequenced for a study of blood T cell repertoires in COVID-19. Profiled with immunoSEQ multiplex PCR; TCRdb holds only in-frame clones, not every one. The sample lists approximately 210,000 clones, 76% occurring once. V was trimmed by 10 bases and J by 5 bases, leaving 8 bases between them. The CDR3 is 10 residues long. Germline loops: CDR1 LNHDA, CDR2 SQIVND (reference sequence). The study assigned cohorts using participant-reported clinical history. V gene TRBV19 combines with J gene TRBJ1-1; D perhaps matches TRBD1 (5 bases). This receptor was taken from a woman in her fifties or sixties with acute COVID-19. Material: PBMCs or T cells enriched from blood (not recorded which). The CDR3 DNA sequence: TGTGCCACCAAGGGGACTGAAGCTTTCTTT. Encoded protein: CATKGTEAFF. The entire variable domain, with the rest obtained from reference TRBV19 and TRBJ1-1, is as follows: DGGITQSPKYLFRKEGQNVTLSCEQNLNHDAMYWYRQDPGQGLRLIYYSQIVNDFQKGDIAEGYSVSREKKESFPLTVTSAQKNPTAFYLCATKGTEAFFGQGTRLTVV.